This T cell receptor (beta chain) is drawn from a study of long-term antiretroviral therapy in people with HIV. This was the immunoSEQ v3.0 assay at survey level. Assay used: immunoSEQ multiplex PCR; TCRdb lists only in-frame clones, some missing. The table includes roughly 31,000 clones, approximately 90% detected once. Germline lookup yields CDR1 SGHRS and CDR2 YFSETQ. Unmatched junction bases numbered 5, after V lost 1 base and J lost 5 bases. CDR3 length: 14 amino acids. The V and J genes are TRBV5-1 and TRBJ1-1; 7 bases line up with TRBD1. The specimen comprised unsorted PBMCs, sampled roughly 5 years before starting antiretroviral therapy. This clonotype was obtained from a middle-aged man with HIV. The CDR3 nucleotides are TGCGCCAGCAGCTTGCCCATACAGGGGACTGAAGCTTTCTTT. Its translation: CASSLPIQGTEAFF.